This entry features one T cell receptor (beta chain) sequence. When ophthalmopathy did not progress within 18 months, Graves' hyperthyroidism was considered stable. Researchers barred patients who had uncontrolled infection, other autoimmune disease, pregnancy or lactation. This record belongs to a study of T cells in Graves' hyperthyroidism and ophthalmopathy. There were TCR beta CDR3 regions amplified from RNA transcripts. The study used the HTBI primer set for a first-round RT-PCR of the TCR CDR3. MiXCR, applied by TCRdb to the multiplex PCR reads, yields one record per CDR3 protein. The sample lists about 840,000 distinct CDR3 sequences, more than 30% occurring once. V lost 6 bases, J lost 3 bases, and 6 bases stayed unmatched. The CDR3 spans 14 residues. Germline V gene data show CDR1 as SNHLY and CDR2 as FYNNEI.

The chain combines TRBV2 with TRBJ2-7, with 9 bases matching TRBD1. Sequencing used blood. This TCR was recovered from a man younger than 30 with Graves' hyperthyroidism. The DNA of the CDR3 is TGTGCCAGCAGGGCGGGACAGGGACTCTACGAGCAGTACTTC. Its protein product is CASRAGQGLYEQYF.